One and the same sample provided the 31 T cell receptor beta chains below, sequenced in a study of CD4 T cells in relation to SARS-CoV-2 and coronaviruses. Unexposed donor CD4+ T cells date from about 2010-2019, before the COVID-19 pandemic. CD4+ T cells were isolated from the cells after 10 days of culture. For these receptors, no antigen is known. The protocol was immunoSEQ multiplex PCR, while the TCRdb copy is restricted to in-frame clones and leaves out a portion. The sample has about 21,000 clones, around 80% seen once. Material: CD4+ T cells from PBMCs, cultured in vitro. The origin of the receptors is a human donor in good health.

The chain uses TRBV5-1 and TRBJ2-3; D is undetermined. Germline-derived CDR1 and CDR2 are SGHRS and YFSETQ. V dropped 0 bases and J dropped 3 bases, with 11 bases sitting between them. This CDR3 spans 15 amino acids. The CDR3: CASSLEGKVTDTQYF. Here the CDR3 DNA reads TGCGCCAGCAGCTTGGAGGGAAAGGTAACAGATACGCAGTATTTT.

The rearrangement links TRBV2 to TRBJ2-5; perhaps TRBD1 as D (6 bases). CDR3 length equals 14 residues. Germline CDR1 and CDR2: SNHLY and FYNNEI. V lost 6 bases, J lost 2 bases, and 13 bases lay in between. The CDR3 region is CASRGLGHQETQYF. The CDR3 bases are TGTGCCAGCAGGGGCTTGGGACATCAAGAGACCCAGTACTTC.

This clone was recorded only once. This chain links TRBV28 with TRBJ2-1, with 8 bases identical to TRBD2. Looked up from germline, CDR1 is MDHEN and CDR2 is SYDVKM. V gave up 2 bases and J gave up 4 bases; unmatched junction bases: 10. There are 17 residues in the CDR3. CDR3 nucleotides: TGTGCCAGCAGTTTAATGGAAACGGGAGGGCCTTACAATGAGCAGTTCTTC. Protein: CASSLMETGGPYNEQFF.

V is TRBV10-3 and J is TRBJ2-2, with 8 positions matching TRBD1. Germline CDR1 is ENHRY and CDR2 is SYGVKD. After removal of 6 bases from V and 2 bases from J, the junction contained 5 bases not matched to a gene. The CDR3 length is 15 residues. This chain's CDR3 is CAISSTGDNTGELFF. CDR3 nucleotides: TGTGCCATCAGCTCGACAGGGGACAACACCGGGGAGCTGTTTTTT.

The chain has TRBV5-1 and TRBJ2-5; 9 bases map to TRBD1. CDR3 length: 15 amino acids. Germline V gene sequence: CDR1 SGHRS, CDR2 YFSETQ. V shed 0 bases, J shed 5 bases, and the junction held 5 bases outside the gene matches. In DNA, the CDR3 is TGCGCCAGCAGCTTGGGGGACAGGGATGAGGAGACCCAGTACTTC. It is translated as CASSLGDRDEETQYF. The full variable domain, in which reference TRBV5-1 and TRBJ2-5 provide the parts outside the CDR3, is KAGVTQTPRYLIKTRGQQVTLSCSPISGHRSVSWYQQTPGQGLQFLFEYFSETQRNKGNFPGRFSGRQFSNSRSEMNVSTLELGDSALYLCASSLGDRDEETQYFGPGTRLLVL.

The CDR3 loop reads CASSPPDRGTYEQYF. Here the CDR3 DNA reads TGTGCCAGCAGTCCCCCGGACAGGGGGACCTACGAGCAGTACTTC. This rearrangement joins TRBV6-6 to TRBJ2-7, with 10 nucleotides matching TRBD1. The length of the CDR3 is 15 residues. V lost 5 bases to trimming and J lost 2 bases; unmatched junction nucleotides: 6. Germline CDR1 MNHNY, CDR2 SVGAGI (reference sequence).

CDR3 coding DNA: TGTGCCAGCAGTTTCTTCTCTGAGCAGTTCTTC. It specifies CASSFFSEQFF. The V call is TRBV28, the J call TRBJ2-1; D is uncertain. The V end lost 3 bases, the J end lost 9 bases, and 6 bases lay between the germline ends. The CDR3 runs to 11 residues. CDR1 MDHEN and CDR2 SYDVKM come from the germline V gene.

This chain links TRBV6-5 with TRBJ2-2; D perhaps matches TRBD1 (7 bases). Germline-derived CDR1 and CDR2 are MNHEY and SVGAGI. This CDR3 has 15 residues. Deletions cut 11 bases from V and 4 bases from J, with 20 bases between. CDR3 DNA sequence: TGTGCCGGGGAGAGACAGGGACTTCCCACCGGGGAGCTGTTTTTT. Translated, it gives CAGERQGLPTGELFF.

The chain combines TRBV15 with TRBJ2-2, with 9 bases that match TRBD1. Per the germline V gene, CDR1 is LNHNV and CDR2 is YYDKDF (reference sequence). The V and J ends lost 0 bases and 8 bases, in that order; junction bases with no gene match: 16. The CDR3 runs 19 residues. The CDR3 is CATSRDTLSGQGIWGELFF. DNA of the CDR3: TGTGCCACCAGCAGAGATACTCTTTCCGGACAGGGGATTTGGGGGGAGCTGTTTTTT.

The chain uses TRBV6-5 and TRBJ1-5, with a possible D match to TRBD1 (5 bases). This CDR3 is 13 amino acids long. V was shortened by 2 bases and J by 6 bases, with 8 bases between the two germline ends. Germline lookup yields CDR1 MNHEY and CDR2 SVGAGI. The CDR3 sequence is CASSYAQGQPQHF. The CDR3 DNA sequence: TGTGCCAGCAGTTACGCCCAGGGTCAGCCCCAGCATTTT.

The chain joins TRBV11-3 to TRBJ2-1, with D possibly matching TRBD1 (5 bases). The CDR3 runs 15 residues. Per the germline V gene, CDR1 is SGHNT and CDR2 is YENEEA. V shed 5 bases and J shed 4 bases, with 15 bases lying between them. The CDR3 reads CASSPGSTVYNEQFF. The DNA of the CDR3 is TGTGCCAGCAGCCCAGGTTCGACAGTATACAATGAGCAGTTCTTC.

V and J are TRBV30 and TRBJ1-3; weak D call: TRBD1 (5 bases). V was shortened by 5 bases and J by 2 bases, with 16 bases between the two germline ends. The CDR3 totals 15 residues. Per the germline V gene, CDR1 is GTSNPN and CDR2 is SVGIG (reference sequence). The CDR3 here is CAWGAGRATGNTIYF. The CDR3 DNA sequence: TGTGCCTGGGGGGCAGGCCGGGCAACTGGAAACACCATATATTTT.

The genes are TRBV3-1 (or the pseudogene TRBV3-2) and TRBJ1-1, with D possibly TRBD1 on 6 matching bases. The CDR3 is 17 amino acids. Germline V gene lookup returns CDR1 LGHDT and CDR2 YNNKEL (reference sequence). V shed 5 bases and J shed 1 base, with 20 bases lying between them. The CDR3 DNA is TGTGCCAGCAGCAAATTGCCTGCCGGGACACCGAACACTGAAGCTTTCTTT. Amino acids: CASSKLPAGTPNTEAFF.

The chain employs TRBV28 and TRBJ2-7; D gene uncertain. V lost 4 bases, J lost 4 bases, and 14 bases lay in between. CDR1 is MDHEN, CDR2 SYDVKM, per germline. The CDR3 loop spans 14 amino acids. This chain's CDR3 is CASSSGSLIYEQYF. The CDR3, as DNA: TGTGCCAGCAGTTCTGGCAGCCTGATATACGAGCAGTACTTC.

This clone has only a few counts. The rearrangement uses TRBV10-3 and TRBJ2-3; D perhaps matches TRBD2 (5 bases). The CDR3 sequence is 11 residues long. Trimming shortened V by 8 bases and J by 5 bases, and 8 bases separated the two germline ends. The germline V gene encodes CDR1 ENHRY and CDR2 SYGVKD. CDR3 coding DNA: TGTGCCATCGGAGGTGGAGATACGCAGTATTTT. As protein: CAIGGGDTQYF.

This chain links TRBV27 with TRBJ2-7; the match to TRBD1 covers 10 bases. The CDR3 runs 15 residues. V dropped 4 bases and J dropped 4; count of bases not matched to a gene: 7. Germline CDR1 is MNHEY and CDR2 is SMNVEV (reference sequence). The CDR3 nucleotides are TGTGCCAGCAGTTCTCCGACAGGGGGCTTGTACGAGCAGTACTTC. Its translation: CASSSPTGGLYEQYF.

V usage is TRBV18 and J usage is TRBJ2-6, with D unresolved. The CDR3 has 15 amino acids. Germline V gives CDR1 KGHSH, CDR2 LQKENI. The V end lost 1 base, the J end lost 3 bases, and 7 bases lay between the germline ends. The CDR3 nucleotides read TGTGCCAGCTCACCACTCCAAGGTGGGGCCAACGTCCTGACTTTC. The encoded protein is CASSPLQGGANVLTF.

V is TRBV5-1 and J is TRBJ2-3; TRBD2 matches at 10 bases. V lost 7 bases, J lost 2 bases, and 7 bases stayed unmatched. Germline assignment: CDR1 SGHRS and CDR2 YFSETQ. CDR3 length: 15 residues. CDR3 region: CASVTSGRSTDTQYF. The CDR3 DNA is TGCGCCAGCGTGACTAGCGGGCGTTCCACAGATACGCAGTATTTT.

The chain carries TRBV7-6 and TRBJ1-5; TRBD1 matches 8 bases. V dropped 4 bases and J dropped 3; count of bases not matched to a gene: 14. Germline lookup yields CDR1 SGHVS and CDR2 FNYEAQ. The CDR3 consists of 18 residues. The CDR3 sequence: CASSSRSAGTGNNQPQHF. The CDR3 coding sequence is TGTGCCAGCAGCTCGAGATCCGCCGGGACAGGTAACAATCAGCCCCAGCATTTT.

DNA of the CDR3: TGCGCCAGCAATCCGACGGGACTAGCGAGAGCCGGGGAGCTGTTTTTT. It specifies CASNPTGLARAGELFF. The chain combines TRBV5-1 with TRBJ2-2; 10 bases are a match to TRBD2. The CDR3 has 16 residues. V trimming: 6 bases; J trimming: 6 bases; junction bases outside the gene matches: 11. The V gene's germline CDR1 is SGHRS and CDR2 YFSETQ.

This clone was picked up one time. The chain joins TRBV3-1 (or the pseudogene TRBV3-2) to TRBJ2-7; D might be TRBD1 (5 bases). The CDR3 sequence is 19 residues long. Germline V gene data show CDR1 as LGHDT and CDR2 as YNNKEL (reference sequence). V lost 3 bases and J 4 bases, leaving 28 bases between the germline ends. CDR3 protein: CASSHDRPFGGAPLYEQYF. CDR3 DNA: TGTGCCAGCAGCCACGATAGACCCTTCGGTGGGGCCCCCCTTTACGAGCAGTACTTC.

The CDR3 DNA reads TGTGCCACCAGTGATTTCGCCGGGACTAGCGGGAACAATGAGCAGTTCTTC. This sequence encodes CATSDFAGTSGNNEQFF. V is TRBV24-1 and J is TRBJ2-1; 13 positions match TRBD2. CDR1 and CDR2 from the germline V gene are KGHDR and SFDVKD. J lost 5 bases, V lost 1 base, and 4 bases had no gene match. The CDR3 is 17 residues long.

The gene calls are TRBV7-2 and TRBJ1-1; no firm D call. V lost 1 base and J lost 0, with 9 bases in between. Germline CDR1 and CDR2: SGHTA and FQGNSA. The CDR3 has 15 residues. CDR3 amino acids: CASSLGVGLNTEAFF. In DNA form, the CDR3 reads TGTGCCAGCAGCTTAGGGGTCGGTTTGAACACTGAAGCTTTCTTT.

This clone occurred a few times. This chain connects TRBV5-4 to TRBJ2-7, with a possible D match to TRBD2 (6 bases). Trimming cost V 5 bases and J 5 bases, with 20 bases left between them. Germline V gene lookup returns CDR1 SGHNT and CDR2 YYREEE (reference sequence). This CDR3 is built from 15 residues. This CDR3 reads CASRSGLPQTDEQYF. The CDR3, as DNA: TGTGCCAGCAGGTCGGGACTCCCCCAGACCGACGAGCAGTACTTC.

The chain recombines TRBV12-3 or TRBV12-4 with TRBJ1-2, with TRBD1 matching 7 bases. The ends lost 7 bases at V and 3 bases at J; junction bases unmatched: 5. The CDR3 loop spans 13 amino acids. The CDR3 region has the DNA TGTGCCAGCACCACCGACAGGGACTATGGCTACACCTTC. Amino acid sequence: CASTTDRDYGYTF.

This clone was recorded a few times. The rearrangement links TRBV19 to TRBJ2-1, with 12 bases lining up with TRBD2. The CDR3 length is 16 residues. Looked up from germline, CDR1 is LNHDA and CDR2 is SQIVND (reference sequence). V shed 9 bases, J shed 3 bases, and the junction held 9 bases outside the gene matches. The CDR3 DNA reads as TGTGCCAGCAGTCCGACTAGCGGGAGCGTCTACAATGAGCAGTTCTTC. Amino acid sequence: CASSPTSGSVYNEQFF.

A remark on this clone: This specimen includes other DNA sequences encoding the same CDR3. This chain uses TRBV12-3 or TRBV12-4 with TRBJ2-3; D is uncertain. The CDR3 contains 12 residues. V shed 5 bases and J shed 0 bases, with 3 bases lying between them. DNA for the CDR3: TGTGCCAGCAGTAGAAGCACAGATACGCAGTATTTT. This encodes CASSRSTDTQYF.

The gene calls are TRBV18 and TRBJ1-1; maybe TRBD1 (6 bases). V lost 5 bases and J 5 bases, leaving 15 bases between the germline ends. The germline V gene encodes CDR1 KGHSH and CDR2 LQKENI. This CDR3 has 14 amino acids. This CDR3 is CASSAGTPRTEAFF. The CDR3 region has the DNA TGTGCCAGCTCAGCCGGGACACCAAGGACTGAAGCTTTCTTT.

CDR3 in DNA: TGTGCCAGCAGTGAAGTCCAGGGCAATCAGCCCCAGCATTTT. Its translation is CASSEVQGNQPQHF. The chain uses TRBV6-1 and TRBJ1-5; D is undetermined. Germline CDR1 MNHNS, CDR2 SASEGT. The V end lost 1 base, the J end lost 2 bases, and 6 bases lay between the germline ends. This CDR3 spans 14 amino acids.

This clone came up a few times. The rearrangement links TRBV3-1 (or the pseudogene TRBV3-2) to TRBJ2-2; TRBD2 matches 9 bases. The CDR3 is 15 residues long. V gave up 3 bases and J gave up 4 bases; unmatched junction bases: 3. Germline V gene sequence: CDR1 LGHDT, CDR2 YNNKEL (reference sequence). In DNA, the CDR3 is TGTGCCAGCAGCCAGGGACTAGCCCCCACCGGGGAGCTGTTTTTT. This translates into CASSQGLAPTGELFF.

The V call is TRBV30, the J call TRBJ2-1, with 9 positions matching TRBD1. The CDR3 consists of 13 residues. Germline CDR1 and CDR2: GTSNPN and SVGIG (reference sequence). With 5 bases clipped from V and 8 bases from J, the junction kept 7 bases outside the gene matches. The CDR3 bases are TGTGCCTGGGGACAGGGGAGGTTGTATGAGCAGTTCTTC. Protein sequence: CAWGQGRLYEQFF.